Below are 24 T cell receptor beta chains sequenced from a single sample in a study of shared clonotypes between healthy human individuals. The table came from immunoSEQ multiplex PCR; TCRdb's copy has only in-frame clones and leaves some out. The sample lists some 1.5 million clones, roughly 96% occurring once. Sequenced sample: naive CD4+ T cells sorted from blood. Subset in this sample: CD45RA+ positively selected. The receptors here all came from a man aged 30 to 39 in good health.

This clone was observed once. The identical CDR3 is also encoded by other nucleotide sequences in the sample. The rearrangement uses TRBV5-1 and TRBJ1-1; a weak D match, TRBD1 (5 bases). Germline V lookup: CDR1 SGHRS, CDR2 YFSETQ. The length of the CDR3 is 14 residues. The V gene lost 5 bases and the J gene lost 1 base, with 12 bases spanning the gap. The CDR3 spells CASSLDTGNTEAFF. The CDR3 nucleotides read TGCGCCAGCAGTCTTGACACAGGGAACACTGAAGCTTTCTTT.

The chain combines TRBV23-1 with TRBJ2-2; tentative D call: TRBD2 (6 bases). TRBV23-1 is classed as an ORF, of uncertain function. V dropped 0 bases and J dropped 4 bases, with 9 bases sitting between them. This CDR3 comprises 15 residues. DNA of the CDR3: TGCGCCAGCAGTCAATCGAAGGGACTCACCGGGGAGCTGTTTTTT. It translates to CASSQSKGLTGELFF.

CDR3 sequence reads: CATSRGALNQETQYF. In nucleotides, the CDR3 is TGTGCCACCAGCAGAGGGGCTCTGAACCAAGAGACCCAGTACTTC. The chain couples TRBV15 to TRBJ2-5; no reliable D call. Per the germline V gene, CDR1 is LNHNV and CDR2 is YYDKDF (reference sequence). The CDR3 has 15 residues. Trimming shortened V by 1 base and J by 0 bases, and 9 bases separated the two germline ends.

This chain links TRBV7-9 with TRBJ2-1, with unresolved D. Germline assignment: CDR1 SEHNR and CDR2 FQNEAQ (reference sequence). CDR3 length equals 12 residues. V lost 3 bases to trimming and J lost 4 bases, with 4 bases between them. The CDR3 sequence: CASSFLYNEQFF. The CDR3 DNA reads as TGTGCCAGCAGCTTCCTATACAATGAGCAGTTCTTC. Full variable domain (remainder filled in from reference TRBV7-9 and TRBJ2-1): DTGVSQNPRHKITKRGQNVTFRCDPISEHNRLYWYRQTLGQGPEFLTYFQNEAQLEKSRLLSDRFSAERPKGSFSTLEIQRTEQGDSAMYLCASSFLYNEQFFGPGTRLTVL.

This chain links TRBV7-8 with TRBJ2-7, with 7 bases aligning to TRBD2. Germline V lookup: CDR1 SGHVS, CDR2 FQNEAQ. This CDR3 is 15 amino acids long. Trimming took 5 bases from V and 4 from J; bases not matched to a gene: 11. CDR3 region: CASSQAGVLGYEQYF. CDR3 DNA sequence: TGTGCCAGCAGCCAGGCGGGGGTTTTGGGGTACGAGCAGTACTTC.

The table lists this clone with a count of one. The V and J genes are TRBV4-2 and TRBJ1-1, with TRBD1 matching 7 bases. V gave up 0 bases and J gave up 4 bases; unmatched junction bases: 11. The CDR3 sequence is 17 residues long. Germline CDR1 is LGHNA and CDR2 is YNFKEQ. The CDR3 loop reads CASSQEGGILLGTEAFF. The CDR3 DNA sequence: TGTGCCAGCAGCCAAGAAGGGGGCATTCTACTTGGCACTGAAGCTTTCTTT.

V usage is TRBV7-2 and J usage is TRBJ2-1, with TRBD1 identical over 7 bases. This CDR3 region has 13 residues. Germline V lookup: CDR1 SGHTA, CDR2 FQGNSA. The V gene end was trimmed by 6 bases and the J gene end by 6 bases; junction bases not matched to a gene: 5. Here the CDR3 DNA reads TGTGCCAGCAGGAACAGGGGAGCCAATGAGCAGTTCTTC. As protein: CASRNRGANEQFF. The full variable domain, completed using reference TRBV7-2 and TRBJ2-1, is GAGVSQSPSNKVTEKGKDVELRCDPISGHTALYWYRQSLGQGLEFLIYFQGNSAPDKSGLPSDRFSAERTGGSVSTLTIQRTQQEDSAVYLCASRNRGANEQFFGPGTRLTVL.

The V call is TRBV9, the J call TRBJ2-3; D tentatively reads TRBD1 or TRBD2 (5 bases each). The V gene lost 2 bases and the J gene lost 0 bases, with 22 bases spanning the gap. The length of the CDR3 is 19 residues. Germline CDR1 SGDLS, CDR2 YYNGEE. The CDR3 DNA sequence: TGTGCCAGCAGCGTGGGGGTGGGATCAAAGAGGGGTAGCACAGATACGCAGTATTTT. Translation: CASSVGVGSKRGSTDTQYF.

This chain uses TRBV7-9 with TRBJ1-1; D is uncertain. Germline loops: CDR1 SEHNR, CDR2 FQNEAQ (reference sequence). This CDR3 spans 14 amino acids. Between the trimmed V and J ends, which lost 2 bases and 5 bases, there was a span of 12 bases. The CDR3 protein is CASSLIWARTEAFF. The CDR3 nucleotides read TGTGCCAGCAGCTTAATCTGGGCCAGAACTGAAGCTTTCTTT.

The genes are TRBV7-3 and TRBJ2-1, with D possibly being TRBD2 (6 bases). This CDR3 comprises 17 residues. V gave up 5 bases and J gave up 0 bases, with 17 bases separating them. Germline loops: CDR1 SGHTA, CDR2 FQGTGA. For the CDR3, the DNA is TGTGCCAGCAGCCCGGGAATTAGCGGAAACTCCTACAATGAGCAGTTCTTC. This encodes CASSPGISGNSYNEQFF.

The CDR3 protein is CASSLSSGGEQFF. The CDR3 DNA sequence: TGTGCCAGCAGTTTATCTTCAGGGGGTGAGCAGTTCTTC. V usage is TRBV27 and J usage is TRBJ2-1, with 7 bases aligning to TRBD1. The CDR3 runs to 13 residues. CDR1 and CDR2 (germline): MNHEY, SMNVEV (reference sequence). V dropped 0 bases and J dropped 9; count of bases not matched to a gene: 2.

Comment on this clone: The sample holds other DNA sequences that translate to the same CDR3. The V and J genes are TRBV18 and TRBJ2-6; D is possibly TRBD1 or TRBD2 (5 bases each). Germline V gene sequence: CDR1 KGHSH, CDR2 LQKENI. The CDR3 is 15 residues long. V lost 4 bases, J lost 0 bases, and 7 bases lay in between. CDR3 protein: CASSRGGSGANVLTF. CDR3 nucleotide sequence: TGTGCCAGCTCACGTGGGGGCTCTGGGGCCAACGTCCTGACTTTC.

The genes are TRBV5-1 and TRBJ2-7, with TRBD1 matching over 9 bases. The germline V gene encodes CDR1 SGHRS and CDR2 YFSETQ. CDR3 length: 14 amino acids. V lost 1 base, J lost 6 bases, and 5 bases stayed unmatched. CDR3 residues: CASSLQGTGTEQYF. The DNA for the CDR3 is TGCGCCAGCAGCTTGCAAGGGACAGGGACCGAGCAGTACTTC.

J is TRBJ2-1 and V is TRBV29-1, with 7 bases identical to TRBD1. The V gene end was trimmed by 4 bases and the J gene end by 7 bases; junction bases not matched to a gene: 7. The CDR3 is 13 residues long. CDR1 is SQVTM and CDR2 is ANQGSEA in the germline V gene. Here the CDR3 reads CSVGRQGPNEQFF. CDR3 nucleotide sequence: TGCAGCGTTGGTCGACAGGGACCTAATGAGCAGTTCTTC.

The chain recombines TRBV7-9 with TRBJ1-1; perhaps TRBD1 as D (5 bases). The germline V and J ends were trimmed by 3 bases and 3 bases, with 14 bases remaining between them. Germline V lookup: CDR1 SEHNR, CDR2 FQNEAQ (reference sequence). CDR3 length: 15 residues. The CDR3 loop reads CASSLGTDRYTEAFF. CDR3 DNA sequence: TGTGCCAGCAGCTTGGGAACAGACAGATACACTGAAGCTTTCTTT.

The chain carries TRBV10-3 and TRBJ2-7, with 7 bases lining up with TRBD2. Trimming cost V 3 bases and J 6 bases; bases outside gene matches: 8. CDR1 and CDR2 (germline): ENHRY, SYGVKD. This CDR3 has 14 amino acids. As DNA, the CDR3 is TGTGCCATCAGTGACTTGGGAGGGAAAAGCGAGCAGTACTTC. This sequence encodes CAISDLGGKSEQYF.

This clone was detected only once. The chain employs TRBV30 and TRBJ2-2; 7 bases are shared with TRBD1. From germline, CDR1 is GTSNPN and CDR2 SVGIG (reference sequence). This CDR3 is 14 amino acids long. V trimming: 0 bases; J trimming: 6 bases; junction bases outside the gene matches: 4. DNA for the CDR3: TGTGCCTGGAGTGTACTGGGGACAGCCGGGGAGCTGTTTTTT. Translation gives CAWSVLGTAGELFF.

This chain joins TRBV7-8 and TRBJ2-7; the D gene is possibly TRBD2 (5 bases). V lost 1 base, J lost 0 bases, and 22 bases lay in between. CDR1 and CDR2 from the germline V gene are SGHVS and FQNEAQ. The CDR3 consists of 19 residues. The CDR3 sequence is CASSLEAGGFSKLSYEQYF. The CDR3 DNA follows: TGTGCCAGCAGCTTAGAGGCAGGAGGATTTTCGAAGCTCTCCTACGAGCAGTACTTC.

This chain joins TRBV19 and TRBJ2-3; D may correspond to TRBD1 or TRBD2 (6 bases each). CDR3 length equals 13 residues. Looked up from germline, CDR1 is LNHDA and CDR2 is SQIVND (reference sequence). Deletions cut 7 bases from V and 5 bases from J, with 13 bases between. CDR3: CASTTGAGDTQYF. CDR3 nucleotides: TGTGCCAGTACGACGGGGGCGGGAGATACGCAGTATTTT.

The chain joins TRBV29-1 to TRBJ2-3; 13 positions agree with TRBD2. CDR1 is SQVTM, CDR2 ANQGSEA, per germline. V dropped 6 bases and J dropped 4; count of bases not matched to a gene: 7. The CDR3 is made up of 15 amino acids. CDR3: CSVRTGLAGSDTQYF. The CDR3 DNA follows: TGCAGCGTACGTACGGGACTAGCGGGGTCAGATACGCAGTATTTT.

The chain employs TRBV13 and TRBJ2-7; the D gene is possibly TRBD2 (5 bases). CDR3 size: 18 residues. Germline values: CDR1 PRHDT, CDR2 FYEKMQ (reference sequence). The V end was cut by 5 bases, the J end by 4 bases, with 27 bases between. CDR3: CASSLSSLWLSGQYEQYF. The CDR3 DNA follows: TGTGCCAGCAGCCTCTCTAGCTTGTGGCTTTCAGGTCAATACGAGCAGTACTTC.

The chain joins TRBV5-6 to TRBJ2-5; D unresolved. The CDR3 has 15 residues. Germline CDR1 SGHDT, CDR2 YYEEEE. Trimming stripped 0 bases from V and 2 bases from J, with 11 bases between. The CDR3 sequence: CASSLAVGLQETQYF. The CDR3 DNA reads TGTGCCAGCAGCTTGGCTGTCGGATTACAAGAGACCCAGTACTTC. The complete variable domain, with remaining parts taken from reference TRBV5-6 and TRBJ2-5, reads DAGVTQSPTHLIKTRGQQVTLRCSPKSGHDTVSWYQQALGQGPQFIFQYYEEEERQRGNFPDRFSGHQFPNYSSELNVNALLLGDSALYLCASSLAVGLQETQYFGPGTRLLVL.

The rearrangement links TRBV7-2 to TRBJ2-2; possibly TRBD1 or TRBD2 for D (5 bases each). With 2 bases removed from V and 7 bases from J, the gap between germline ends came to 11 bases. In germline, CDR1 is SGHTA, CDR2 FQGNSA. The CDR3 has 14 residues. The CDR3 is CASSLYSGGGELFF. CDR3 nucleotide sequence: TGTGCCAGCAGCTTATATTCTGGGGGCGGGGAGCTGTTTTTT.

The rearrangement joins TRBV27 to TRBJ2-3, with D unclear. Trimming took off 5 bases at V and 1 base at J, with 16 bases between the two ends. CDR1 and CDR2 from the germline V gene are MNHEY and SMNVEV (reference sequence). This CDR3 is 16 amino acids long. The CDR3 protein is CASSLIKMPRTDTQYF. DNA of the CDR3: TGTGCCAGCAGTCTTATAAAAATGCCCCGCACAGATACGCAGTATTTT.